Following are 12 T cell receptor beta chains from one sample sequenced in a study of shared clonotypes between healthy human individuals. Sequencing used immunoSEQ multiplex PCR; TCRdb keeps in-frame clones, though not all of them. The table includes 2,100,000 or so clones, 90% to 97% detected once. Material for sequencing was naive CD4+ T cells sorted from blood. Subset in this sample: CD45RA+ positively selected. Every receptor here comes from a man between 18 and 29 years old in good health.

In this sample, this clone turned up once. This CDR3 is CASSPGQSISHEQYF. The CDR3 coding sequence is TGTGCCAGCTCCCCGGGACAGTCAATTTCCCACGAGCAGTACTTC. V gene TRBV18 combines with J gene TRBJ2-7; 7 bases are a match to TRBD1. Losses at the gene ends were 6 bases for V and 5 bases for J; bases not matched to a gene: 13. The germline V gene encodes CDR1 KGHSH and CDR2 LQKENI. The CDR3 runs 15 residues.

The V and J genes are TRBV27 and TRBJ1-5; D is perhaps TRBD1 (6 bases). CDR1 is MNHEY and CDR2 is SMNVEV in the germline V gene (reference sequence). Trimming stripped 5 bases from V and 7 bases from J, with 18 bases between. The CDR3 runs to 15 residues. The CDR3 region has the DNA TGTGCCAGCAGTCCTAGTCGGGGGCCAAACCAGCCCCAGCATTTT. This translates into CASSPSRGPNQPQHF.

The chain employs TRBV7-9 and TRBJ2-5; 8 bases fit TRBD1. The germline V gene encodes CDR1 SEHNR and CDR2 FQNEAQ (reference sequence). J was trimmed by 5 bases and V by 2 bases; bases with no gene match: 4. The CDR3 extends over 14 amino acids. In nucleotides, the CDR3 is TGTGCCAGCAGCTTAATACAGGGGGTGGAGACCCAGTACTTC. It codes for CASSLIQGVETQYF.

This rearrangement joins TRBV18 to TRBJ2-7, with 8 nucleotides matching TRBD2. V shed 11 bases and J 2 bases; nucleotides not matched to a gene: 8. In germline, CDR1 is KGHSH, CDR2 LQKENI. CDR3 length equals 13 residues. The DNA of the CDR3 is TGTGCCTGCCGCACTAGCGGTACCTACGAGCAGTACTTC. This encodes CACRTSGTYEQYF.

This clone showed up just once. This chain connects TRBV10-3 to TRBJ2-3, with D hard to call. The germline V and J ends were trimmed by 6 bases and 5 bases, with 6 bases remaining between them. The length of the CDR3 is 11 residues. Germline-derived CDR1 and CDR2 are ENHRY and SYGVKD. CDR3 protein: CAIRSVDTQYF. DNA of the CDR3: TGTGCCATCAGGTCGGTAGATACGCAGTATTTT.

The DNA for the CDR3 is TGTGCCAGCAGCTTGGGGAGGACCCTCTCTGGAAACACCATATATTTT. Translating it yields CASSLGRTLSGNTIYF. The J gene is TRBJ1-3, the V gene TRBV5-6; unclear D gene. V dropped 0 bases and J dropped 0 bases, with 10 bases sitting between them. This CDR3 has 16 amino acids. Germline CDR1 reads SGHDT; CDR2 reads YYEEEE.

As regards this clone: In the same sample, other DNA sequences code for this CDR3. This rearrangement joins TRBV2 to TRBJ2-7; D ambiguous. Trimming took off 7 bases at V and 5 bases at J, with 12 bases between the two ends. The CDR3 spans 12 residues. Germline V gene lookup returns CDR1 SNHLY and CDR2 FYNNEI. CDR3 amino acids: CASIQARNEQYF. For the CDR3, the DNA is TGTGCCAGCATCCAAGCGCGGAACGAGCAGTACTTC.

This clone has just one count. The rearrangement links TRBV2 to TRBJ1-3; D might be TRBD1 (5 bases). Per germline, CDR1 SNHLY and CDR2 FYNNEI. Trimming stripped 5 bases from V and 0 bases from J, with 8 bases between. This CDR3 contains 14 residues. The CDR3 DNA is TGTGCCAGCAGTATTCAGGGCTCTGGAAACACCATATATTTT. Protein: CASSIQGSGNTIYF.

The V call is TRBV29-1, the J call TRBJ2-1; no definite D call. This CDR3 comprises 12 residues. Germline lookup yields CDR1 SQVTM and CDR2 ANQGSEA. The V end lost 7 bases, the J end lost 5 bases, and 12 bases lay between the germline ends. The CDR3 loop is CSGQTHHNEQFF. The CDR3 nucleotides are TGCAGCGGCCAAACACATCACAATGAGCAGTTCTTC.

The CDR3 coding sequence is TGTGCCAGCAGCTTATCGGGGGTAGTGGGCAGCACAGATACGCAGTATTTT. Its protein is CASSLSGVVGSTDTQYF. This chain uses TRBV7-6 with TRBJ2-3, with D possibly matching TRBD2 (6 bases). V was shortened by 2 bases and J by 0 bases, with 15 bases between the two germline ends. Germline CDR1 reads SGHVS; CDR2 reads FNYEAQ. The CDR3 length is 17 residues.

This clone was seen once. The V gene is TRBV28, the J gene TRBJ2-3; D is unclear. CDR3 length: 15 amino acids. Germline V gene lookup returns CDR1 MDHEN and CDR2 SYDVKM. V gave up 4 bases and J gave up 2 bases, with 13 bases separating them. CDR3 coding DNA: TGTGCCAGCAGTTCCCCGGGTCCCGACACAGATACGCAGTATTTT. Amino acid sequence: CASSSPGPDTDTQYF.

The rearrangement links TRBV5-8 to TRBJ1-1, with a possible D match to TRBD1 (5 bases). This CDR3 region has 12 residues. Germline lookup yields CDR1 SGHTS and CDR2 YDEGEE. V lost 2 bases, J lost 8 bases, and 10 bases lay in between. DNA of the CDR3: TGTGCCAGCAGCTTCGCCGGGGGGGAAGCTTTCTTT. Translated: CASSFAGGEAFF.